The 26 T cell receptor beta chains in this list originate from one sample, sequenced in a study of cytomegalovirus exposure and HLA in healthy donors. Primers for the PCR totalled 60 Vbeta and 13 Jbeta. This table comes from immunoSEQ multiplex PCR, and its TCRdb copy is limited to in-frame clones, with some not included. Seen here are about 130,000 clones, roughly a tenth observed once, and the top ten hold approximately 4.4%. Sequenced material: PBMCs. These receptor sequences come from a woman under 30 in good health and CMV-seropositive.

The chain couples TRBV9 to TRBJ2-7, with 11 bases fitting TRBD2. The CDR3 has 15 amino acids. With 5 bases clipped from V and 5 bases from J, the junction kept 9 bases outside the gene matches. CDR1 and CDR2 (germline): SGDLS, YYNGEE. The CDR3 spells CASSTQTSGINEQYF. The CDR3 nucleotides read TGTGCCAGCAGTACCCAGACTAGCGGGATCAACGAGCAGTACTTC.

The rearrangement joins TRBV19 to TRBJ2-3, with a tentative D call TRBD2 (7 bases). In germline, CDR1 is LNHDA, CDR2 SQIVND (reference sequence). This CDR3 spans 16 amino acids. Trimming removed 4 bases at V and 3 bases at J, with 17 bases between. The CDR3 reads CASSKGGGAWTDTQYF. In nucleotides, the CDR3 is TGTGCCAGTAGTAAGGGGGGAGGGGCGTGGACAGATACGCAGTATTTT.

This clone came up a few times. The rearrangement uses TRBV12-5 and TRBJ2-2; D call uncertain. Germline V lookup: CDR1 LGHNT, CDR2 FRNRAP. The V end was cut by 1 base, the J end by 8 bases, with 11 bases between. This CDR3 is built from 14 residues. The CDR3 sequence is CASGLGVSGGELFF. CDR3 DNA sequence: TGTGCTAGTGGTTTGGGCGTATCAGGAGGGGAGCTGTTTTTT. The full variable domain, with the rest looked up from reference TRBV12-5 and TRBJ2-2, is DARVTQTPRHKVTEMGQEVTMRCQPILGHNTVFWYRQTMMQGLELLAYFRNRAPLDDSGMPKDRFSAEMPDATLATLKIQPSEPRDSAVYFCASGLGVSGGELFFGEGSRLTVL.

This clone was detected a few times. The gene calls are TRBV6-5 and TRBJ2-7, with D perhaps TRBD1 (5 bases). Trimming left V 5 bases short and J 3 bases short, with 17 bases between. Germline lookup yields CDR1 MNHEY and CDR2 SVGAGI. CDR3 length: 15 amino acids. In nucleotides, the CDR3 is TGTGCCAGCAGTCAAAGCACAGGAAGAAGCTACGAGCAGTACTTC. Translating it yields CASSQSTGRSYEQYF.

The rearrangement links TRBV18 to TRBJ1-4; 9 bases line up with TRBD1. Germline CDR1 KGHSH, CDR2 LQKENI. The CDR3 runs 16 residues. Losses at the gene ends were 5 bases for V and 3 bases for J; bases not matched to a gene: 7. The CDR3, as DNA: TGTGCCAGCTCAGACAGGGGGAGTGCAGCTAATGAAAAACTGTTTTTT. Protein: CASSDRGSAANEKLFF.

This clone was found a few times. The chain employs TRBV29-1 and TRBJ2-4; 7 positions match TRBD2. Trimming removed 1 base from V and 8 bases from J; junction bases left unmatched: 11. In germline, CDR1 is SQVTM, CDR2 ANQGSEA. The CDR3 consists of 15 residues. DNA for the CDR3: TGCAGCGTTGAAGTACCCGGGAGGCTCTCAGACATTCAGTACTTC. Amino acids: CSVEVPGRLSDIQYF.

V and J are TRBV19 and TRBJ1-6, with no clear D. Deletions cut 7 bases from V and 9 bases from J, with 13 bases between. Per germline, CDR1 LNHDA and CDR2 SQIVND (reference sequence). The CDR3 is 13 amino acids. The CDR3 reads CASKPQAASPLHF. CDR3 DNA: TGTGCCAGTAAACCCCAGGCTGCTTCACCCCTCCACTTT. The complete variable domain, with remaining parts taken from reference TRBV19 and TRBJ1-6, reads DGGITQSPKYLFRKEGQNVTLSCEQNLNHDAMYWYRQDPGQGLRLIYYSQIVNDFQKGDIAEGYSVSREKKESFPLTVTSAQKNPTAFYLCASKPQAASPLHFGNGTRLTVT.

The CDR3 sequence: CASMETGGASGYTF. In DNA, the CDR3 is TGTGCCAGTATGGAGACAGGGGGCGCGAGTGGCTACACCTTC. V gene TRBV19 combines with J gene TRBJ1-2; TRBD1 agrees at 10 bases. The germline V gene encodes CDR1 LNHDA and CDR2 SQIVND (reference sequence). The CDR3 loop spans 14 amino acids. Losses at the gene ends were 7 bases for V and 7 bases for J; bases not matched to a gene: 9.

CDR3 protein: CASKEREVEQYF. In DNA, the CDR3 is TGTGCCAGCAAAGAGCGGGAGGTCGAGCAGTACTTC. V gene TRBV27 combines with J gene TRBJ2-7; 9 positions match TRBD2. The CDR3 is 12 residues long. CDR1 is MNHEY and CDR2 is SMNVEV in the germline V gene (reference sequence). The V gene end was trimmed by 7 bases and the J gene end by 6 bases; junction bases not matched to a gene: 4.

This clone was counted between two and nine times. The DNA for the CDR3 is TGTGCCAGCAGTTATGGAGGGAACTACGAGCAGTACTTC. Amino acids: CASSYGGNYEQYF. The rearrangement joins TRBV6-5 to TRBJ2-7; D possibly corresponds to TRBD2 (6 bases). The germline V gene encodes CDR1 MNHEY and CDR2 SVGAGI. The CDR3 has 13 amino acids. The V end was cut by 3 bases, the J end by 3 bases, with 9 bases between.

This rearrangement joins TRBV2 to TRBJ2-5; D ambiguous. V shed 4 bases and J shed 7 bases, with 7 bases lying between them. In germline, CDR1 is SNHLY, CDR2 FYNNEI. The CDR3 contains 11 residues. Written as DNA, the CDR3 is TGTGCCAGCAGTGGTTCGGGGACCCAGTACTTC. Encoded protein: CASSGSGTQYF.

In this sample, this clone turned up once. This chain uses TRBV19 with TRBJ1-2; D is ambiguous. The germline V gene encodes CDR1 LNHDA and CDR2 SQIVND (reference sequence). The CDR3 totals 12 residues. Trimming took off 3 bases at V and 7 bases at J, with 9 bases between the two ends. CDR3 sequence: CASSIGSGGYTF. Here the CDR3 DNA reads TGTGCCAGTAGTATCGGCTCGGGTGGCTACACCTTC.

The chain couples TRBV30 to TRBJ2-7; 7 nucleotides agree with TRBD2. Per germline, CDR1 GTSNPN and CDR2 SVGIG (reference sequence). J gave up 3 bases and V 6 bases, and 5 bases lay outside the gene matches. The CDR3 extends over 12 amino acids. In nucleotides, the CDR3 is TGTGCCTGCAGCGGGAACTACTACGAGCAGTACTTC. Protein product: CACSGNYYEQYF.

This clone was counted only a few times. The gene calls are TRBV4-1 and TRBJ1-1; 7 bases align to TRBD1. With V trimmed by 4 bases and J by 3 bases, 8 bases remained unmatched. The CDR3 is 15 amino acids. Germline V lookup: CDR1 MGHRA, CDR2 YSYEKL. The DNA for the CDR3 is TGCGCCAGCAGCCCTTGGACAGGAGGGGACACTGAAGCTTTCTTT. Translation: CASSPWTGGDTEAFF.

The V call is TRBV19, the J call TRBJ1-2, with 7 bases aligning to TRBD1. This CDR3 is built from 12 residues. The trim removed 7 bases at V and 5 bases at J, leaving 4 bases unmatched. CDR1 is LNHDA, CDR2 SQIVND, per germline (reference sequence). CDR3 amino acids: CASMTGRYGYTF. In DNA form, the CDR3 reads TGTGCCAGTATGACAGGGCGTTATGGCTACACCTTC.

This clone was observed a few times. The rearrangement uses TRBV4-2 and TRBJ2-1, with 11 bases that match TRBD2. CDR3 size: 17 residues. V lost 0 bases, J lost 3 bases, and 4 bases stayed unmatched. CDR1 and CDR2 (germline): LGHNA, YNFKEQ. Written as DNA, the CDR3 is TGTGCCAGCAGCCAAGATGGGACTAGCGGAAACTACAATGAGCAGTTCTTC. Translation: CASSQDGTSGNYNEQFF.

CDR3 nucleotide sequence: TGTGCCAGCAGCACCTACACAGATACGCAGTATTTT. Amino acids: CASSTYTDTQYF. The chain links TRBV7-2 to TRBJ2-3; D unclear. Germline V gene lookup returns CDR1 SGHTA and CDR2 FQGNSA. With 5 bases removed from V and 2 bases from J, the gap between germline ends came to 5 bases. CDR3 length: 12 residues.

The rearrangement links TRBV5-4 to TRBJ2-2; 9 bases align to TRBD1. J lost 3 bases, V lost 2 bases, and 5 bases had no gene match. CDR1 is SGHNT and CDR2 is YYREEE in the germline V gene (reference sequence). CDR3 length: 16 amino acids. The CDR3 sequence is CASSLPGQGYTGELFF. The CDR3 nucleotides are TGTGCCAGCAGCTTACCGGGACAGGGATACACCGGGGAGCTGTTTTTT.

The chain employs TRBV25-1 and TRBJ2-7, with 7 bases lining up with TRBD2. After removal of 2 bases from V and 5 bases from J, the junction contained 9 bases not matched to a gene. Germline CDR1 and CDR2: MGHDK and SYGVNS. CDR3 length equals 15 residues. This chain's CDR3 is CASSEGDGRSNEQYF. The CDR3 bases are TGTGCCAGCAGTGAAGGGGACGGGAGGAGCAACGAGCAGTACTTC.

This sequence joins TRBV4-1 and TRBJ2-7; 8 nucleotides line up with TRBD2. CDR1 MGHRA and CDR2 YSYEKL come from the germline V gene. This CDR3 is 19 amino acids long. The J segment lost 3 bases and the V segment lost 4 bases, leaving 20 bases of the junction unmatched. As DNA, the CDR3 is TGCGCCAGCAGCCCACTCCGACCCTTCAACGCGGGAGGACTCTACGAGCAGTACTTC. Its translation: CASSPLRPFNAGGLYEQYF.

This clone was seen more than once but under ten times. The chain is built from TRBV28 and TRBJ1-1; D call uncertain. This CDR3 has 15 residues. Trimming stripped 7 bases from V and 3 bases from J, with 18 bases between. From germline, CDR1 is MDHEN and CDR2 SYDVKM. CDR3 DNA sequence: TGTGCCAGCACCCCGAGTCTAGGTTGGGACACTGAAGCTTTCTTT. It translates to CASTPSLGWDTEAFF. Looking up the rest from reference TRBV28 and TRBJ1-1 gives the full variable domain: DVKVTQSSRYLVKRTGEKVFLECVQDMDHENMFWYRQDPGLGLRLIYFSYDVKMKEKGDIPEGYSVSREKKERFSLILESASTNQTSMYLCASTPSLGWDTEAFFGQGTRLTVV.

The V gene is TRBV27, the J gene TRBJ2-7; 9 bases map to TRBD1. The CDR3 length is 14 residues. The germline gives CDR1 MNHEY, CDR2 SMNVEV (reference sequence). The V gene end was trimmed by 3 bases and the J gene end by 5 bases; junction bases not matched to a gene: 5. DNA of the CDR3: TGTGCCAGCAGTTTGGGACAGGGTCCCCACGAGCAGTACTTC. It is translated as CASSLGQGPHEQYF.

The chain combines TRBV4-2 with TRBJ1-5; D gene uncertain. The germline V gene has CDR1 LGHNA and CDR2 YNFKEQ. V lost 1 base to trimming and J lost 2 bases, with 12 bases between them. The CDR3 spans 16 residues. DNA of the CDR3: TGTGCCAGCAGCCAAGTCGGGGAAGGCGGCAATCAGCCCCAGCATTTT. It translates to CASSQVGEGGNQPQHF.

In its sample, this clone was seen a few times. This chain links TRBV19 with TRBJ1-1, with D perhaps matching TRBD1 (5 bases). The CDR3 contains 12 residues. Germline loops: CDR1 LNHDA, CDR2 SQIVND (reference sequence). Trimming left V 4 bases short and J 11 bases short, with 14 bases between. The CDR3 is CASSTTAFSAFF. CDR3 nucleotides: TGTGCCAGTAGTACGACAGCTTTCTCGGCTTTCTTT. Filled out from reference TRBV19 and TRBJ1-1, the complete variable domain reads DGGITQSPKYLFRKEGQNVTLSCEQNLNHDAMYWYRQDPGQGLRLIYYSQIVNDFQKGDIAEGYSVSREKKESFPLTVTSAQKNPTAFYLCASSTTAFSAFFGQGTRLTVV.

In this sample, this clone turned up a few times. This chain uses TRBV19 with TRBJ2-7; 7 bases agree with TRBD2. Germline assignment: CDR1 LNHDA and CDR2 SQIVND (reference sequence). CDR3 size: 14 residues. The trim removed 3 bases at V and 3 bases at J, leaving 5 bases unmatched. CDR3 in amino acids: CASSISQRDYEQYF. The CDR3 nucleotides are TGTGCCAGTAGTATCTCACAGCGGGACTACGAGCAGTACTTC.

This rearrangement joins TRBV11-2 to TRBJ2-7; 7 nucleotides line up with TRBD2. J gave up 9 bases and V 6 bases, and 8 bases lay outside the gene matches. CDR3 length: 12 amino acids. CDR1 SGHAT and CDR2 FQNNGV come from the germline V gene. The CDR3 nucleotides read TGTGCCAGCAGTCGACTAGGGGAGGGGCAGTACTTC. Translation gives CASSRLGEGQYF.